The sequence of this TCR beta chain was determined in a study of vaccination effects on CD4 cells after COVID-19. At the level of the study: Two-dose BNT162b2 or mRNA-1273 vaccination was given to participants.

This clone has more than one count but fewer than ten. Its antigen is as yet unknown. Data came from immunoSEQ multiplex PCR; TCRdb stores just in-frame clones and leaves some out. The top ten hold about 2.9% of the sample, which has tens of thousands of clones, under 85% seen once. General observations from the study: Marked clonal contraction was seen late after vaccination (in both infection- and vaccine-induced clones).

Pools of viral peptides were used by the ViraFEST assay to expand antigen-specific CD4+ T cells ahead of sequencing. The culture ran for approximately 10 days, and then CD4+ T cells were isolated. Prior SARS-CoV-2 infection was absent in the vaccine recipients, as shown by negative nucleocapsid antibodies. Half-medium changes using IL-2 medium occurred on days 3 and 7. The V end was cut by 3 bases, the J end by 9 bases, with 9 bases between. CDR3 length equals 11 residues. The V gene's germline CDR1 is DFQATT and CDR2 SNEGSKA (reference sequence). The source of this sequence is a human donor who received a COVID-19 vaccine. This specimen was CD4+ T cells from PBMCs cultured with HCoV-NL63 spike peptides, taken before COVID-19 vaccination. The chain recombines TRBV20-1 with TRBJ1-3; D unresolved. The DNA for the CDR3 is TGCAGTGCTAGGGAGGCGGGCACCATATATTTT. Translating gives CSAREAGTIYF.